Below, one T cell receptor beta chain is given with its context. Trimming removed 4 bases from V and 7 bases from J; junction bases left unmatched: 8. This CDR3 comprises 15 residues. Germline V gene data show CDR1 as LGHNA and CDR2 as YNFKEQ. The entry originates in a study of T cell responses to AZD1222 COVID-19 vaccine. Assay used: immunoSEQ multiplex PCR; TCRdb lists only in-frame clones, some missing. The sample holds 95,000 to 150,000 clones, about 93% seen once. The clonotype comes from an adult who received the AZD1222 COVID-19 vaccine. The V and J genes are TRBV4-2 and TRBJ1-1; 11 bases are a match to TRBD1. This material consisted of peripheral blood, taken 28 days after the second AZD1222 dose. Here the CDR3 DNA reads TGTGCCAGCAGCCCCCAGGGACAGGGGGTCGGTGAAGCTTTCTTT. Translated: CASSPQGQGVGEAFF.